The sequence of this T cell receptor beta chain was determined in a study of T cells in women clearing cervical HPV infection. Study overall: Controls' single incident HPV16 infection cleared within 12 months without precancer. Blood came at first lesion visit for cases, post-clearance for controls. HLA type could not be excluded as a confounder.

The germline V gene encodes CDR1 MNHNS and CDR2 SASEGT. The CDR3 contains 15 residues. V shed 3 bases and J 9 bases; nucleotides not matched to a gene: 10. Sequencing was performed with immunoSEQ multiplex PCR; in TCRdb, only in-frame clones are kept and a portion is missing. The sample has over 15,000 clones; the top ten hold less than 3.5%. Prevalent HPV16 infections were excluded; only incident single HPV16 infections included. A remark on this clone: The CDR3 is cut off 3 residues early in the read; its end comes from the germline J gene.

The sequence was obtained from a woman aged 18 to 75 with a cervical HPV16 infection that either progressed to CIN3+ or cleared (not recorded which). The rearrangement links TRBV6-1 to TRBJ2-1, with 8 bases lining up with TRBD2. The sequenced material came from blood buffy coat. The sequenced CDR3 bases are TGTGCCAGCAGTGACGGGGGGGCAACCACCGGTGAG. Protein product: CASSDGGATTGE. The CDR3, in full, reads CASSDGGATTGEQFF.